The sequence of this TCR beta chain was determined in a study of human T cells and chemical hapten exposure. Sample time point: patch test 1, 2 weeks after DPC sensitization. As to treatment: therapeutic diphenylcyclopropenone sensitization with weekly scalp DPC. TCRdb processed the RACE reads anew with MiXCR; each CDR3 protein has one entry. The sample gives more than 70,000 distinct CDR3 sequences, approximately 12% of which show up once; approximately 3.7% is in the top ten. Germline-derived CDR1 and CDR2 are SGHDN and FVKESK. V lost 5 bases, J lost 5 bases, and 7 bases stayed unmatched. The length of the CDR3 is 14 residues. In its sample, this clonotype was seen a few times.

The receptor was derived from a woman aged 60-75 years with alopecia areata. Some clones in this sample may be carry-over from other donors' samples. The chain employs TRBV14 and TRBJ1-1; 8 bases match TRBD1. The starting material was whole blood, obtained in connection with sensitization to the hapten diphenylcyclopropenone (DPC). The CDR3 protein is CASSTRTGWTEAFF. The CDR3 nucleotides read TGTGCCAGCAGCACTCGGACAGGGTGGACTGAAGCTTTCTTT.